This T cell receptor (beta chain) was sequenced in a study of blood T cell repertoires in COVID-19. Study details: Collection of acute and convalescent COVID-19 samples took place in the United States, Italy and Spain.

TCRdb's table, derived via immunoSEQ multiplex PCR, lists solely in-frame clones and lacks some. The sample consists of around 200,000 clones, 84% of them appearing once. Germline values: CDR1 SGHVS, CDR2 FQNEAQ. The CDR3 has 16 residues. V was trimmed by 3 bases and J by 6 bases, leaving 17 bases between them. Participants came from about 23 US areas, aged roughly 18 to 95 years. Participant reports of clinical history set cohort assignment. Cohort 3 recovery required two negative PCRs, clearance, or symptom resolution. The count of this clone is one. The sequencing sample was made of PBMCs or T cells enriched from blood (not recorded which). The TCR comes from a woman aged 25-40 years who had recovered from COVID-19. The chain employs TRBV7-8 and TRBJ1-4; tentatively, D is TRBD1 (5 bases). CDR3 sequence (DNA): TGTGCCAGCAGCTTTGGATCAAGGCCGGGGGATGAAAAACTGTTTTTT. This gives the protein CASSFGSRPGDEKLFF.